This TCR beta chain was sequenced for a study of blood T cell repertoires in COVID-19. Study details: Both acute and convalescent COVID-19 samples were obtained from the United States, Italy and Spain. PBMCs, B-cell-depleted T cells, or T cells provided the cDNA or gDNA that made up the material.

In the original analysis: Amplification with reference gene primers provided the estimates of nucleated cell counts. The data were produced by immunoSEQ multiplex PCR, yet TCRdb's version contains in-frame clones alone and is incomplete. Clone size and the V and J calls come from that table; the DNA yielded D and trimming. The repertoire holds 250,000 to 350,000 clones, with 89% as singletons. This CDR3 has 16 amino acids. Germline CDR1 and CDR2: SGHNT and YYREEE (reference sequence). Trimming at V came to 3 bases and at J to 5 bases, leaving 10 bases not matched to a gene. The source material was peripheral blood. The source is a woman between 40 and 55 years old who had recovered from COVID-19. The rearrangement uses TRBV5-4 and TRBJ2-7; 11 positions agree with TRBD1. This CDR3 is CASSYGVGTGGNEQYF. The CDR3 DNA is TGTGCCAGCAGCTACGGGGTGGGGACAGGGGGTAACGAGCAGTACTTC.